This entry features one T cell receptor beta chain sequence. What it binds is unknown. This sample is drawn from a study of T-cell memory formation after mild COVID-19. Study-wide results and limits: CD4+ clones that contracted lay mainly in CM and EM; CD8+ ones lay in EMRA. Pre-infection memory showed some responding clones, and this suggested that cross-reactive memory joined. SARS-CoV-2 specificity of second-wave clones peaking day 37 was unconfirmed.

This CDR3 has 15 residues. V gave up 0 bases and J gave up 11 bases, with 19 bases separating them. Germline CDR1 reads LNHNV; CDR2 reads YYDKDF (reference sequence). Constant-segment-primed 5'RACE gave TCR alpha and TCR beta cDNA libraries with sample barcodes and UMIs. One entry per CDR3 protein, called by TCRdb with MiXCR from the 5' RACE reads. Of about 340,000 distinct CDR3 sequences detected, 10% to 15% appear once; the ten largest clones hold 20% to 25%. The V and J genes are TRBV15 and TRBJ1-1; D might be TRBD1 (6 bases). What was sequenced was PBMCs or a T cell subset sorted from them (not recorded which). This TCR derives from a man aged 18-30 years who had mild COVID-19 (a few samples of this study predate the infection). Cell type and time point are not known. CDR3 residues: CATSRDGGVLERAFF. The CDR3 nucleotides are TGTGCCACCAGCAGAGATGGGGGCGTACTTGAGCGTGCTTTCTTT.